This record looks at one T cell receptor (beta chain) sequence and its context. How the authors handled the data: Estimation of nucleated cell counts was performed using reference gene primer amplification. The method was immunoSEQ multiplex PCR; TCRdb's version includes in-frame clones alone and lacks a portion of them. The V and J calls and clone size were taken over from that table, and D and trimming were inferred from the DNA. The sample has approximately 170,000 clones; 80% to 90% are singletons. This CDR3 region has 12 residues. Per the germline V gene, CDR1 is KGHSY and CDR2 is FQNENV. Trimming took off 3 bases at V and 10 bases at J, with 12 bases between the two ends. This sample is part of a study of blood T cell repertoires in COVID-19. Study-wide context: Spain, Italy and the United States supplied samples that represented acute and convalescent COVID-19.

The sequence was collected from a human donor in a cohort sampled during active COVID-19. The chain is built from TRBV16 and TRBJ1-1; D might be TRBD1 (6 bases). What was sequenced was peripheral blood. The CDR3 bases are TGTGCCAGCAGCCAGGGGGCCCCTGGAGCTTTCTTT. This encodes CASSQGAPGAFF.